This TCR beta chain was documented in a study of shared clonotypes between healthy human individuals. Trimming removed 6 bases from V and 3 bases from J, with 0 bases in between. The CDR3 runs to 10 residues. In germline, CDR1 is MNHNS, CDR2 SASEGT. The repertoire was sequenced with immunoSEQ multiplex PCR; TCRdb's copy has only in-frame clones and lacks some. The table includes about 600,000 clones, roughly 97% detected once. The origin of this receptor is a woman in her 30s in good health. The J gene is TRBJ2-1, the V gene TRBV6-1; D not certain. Sequencing input: naive CD4+ T cells sorted from blood. The subset: CD45RA+ positively selected. CDR3 in amino acids: CASSYNEQFF. In nucleotides, the CDR3 is TGTGCCAGCAGCTACAATGAGCAGTTCTTC.